This TCR beta chain stems from a study of CD8 T cells in Susac syndrome. RNA totalling about 0.5 to 1 ug underwent reverse transcription with random hexamers. Across 54 Vbeta and 13 Jbeta, TCR beta CDR3 was amplified with immunoSEQ multiplex PCR. TCRdb itself ran the immunoSEQ multiplex PCR reads through MiXCR, one entry per CDR3 protein. The data contain approximately 220,000 distinct CDR3 sequences, 92% of them singletons. The CD8+ and CD4+ T cells were isolated magnetically using a negative isolation approach, whereas the TEMRA cells were enriched by FACS. With 6 bases removed from V and 5 bases from J, the gap between germline ends came to 13 bases. The CDR3 has 13 residues. Per germline, CDR1 MNHEY and CDR2 SVGEGT.

The sequence was collected from a human donor with multiple sclerosis. This rearrangement joins TRBV6-2 or TRBV6-3 to TRBJ2-5; D gene uncertain. The specimen sequenced was CD8+ T cells from PBMCs. CDR3 protein: CASRGRSAETQYF. CDR3 DNA sequence: TGTGCCAGCAGAGGTCGGAGCGCGGAGACCCAGTACTTC.